Listed here is a single T cell receptor (beta chain). The authors' processing: It was from reference gene primer amplification that nucleated cell counts were estimated. TCRdb keeps only in-frame clones here, not all; method: immunoSEQ multiplex PCR. The DNA was the basis for D and trimming; V, J and clone size are from that table. The table has approximately 290,000 clones, around 81% seen once. These data originate in a study of blood T cell repertoires in COVID-19. For the study at large: From T cells, B-cell-depleted T cells, or PBMCs came the material, which was cDNA or gDNA.

Seattle patients were enrolled while actively infected and followed longitudinally. CDR1 MDHEN and CDR2 SYDVKM come from the germline V gene. The CDR3 covers 15 residues. V lost 5 bases to trimming and J lost 4 bases; unmatched junction nucleotides: 5. The specimen was peripheral blood. The source of this sequence is a person aged 70 to 85 with COVID-19, enrolled during active disease. J is TRBJ2-1 and V is TRBV28; 10 bases agree with TRBD2. DNA of the CDR3: TGTGCCAGCAGTCTTCTAGCGGGGGAATACAATGAGCAGTTCTTC. This encodes CASSLLAGEYNEQFF.